One and the same sample provided the 17 T cell receptor beta chains below, sequenced in a study of cytomegalovirus exposure and HLA in healthy donors. PCR primers comprised 60 Vbeta and 13 Jbeta primers. This table comes from immunoSEQ multiplex PCR, and its TCRdb copy is limited to in-frame clones, with some not included. The sample has about 270,000 clones; just over 85% are singletons. Specimen: PBMCs. These TCRs come from a middle-aged man in good health and CMV-seropositive.

The V and J genes are TRBV9 and TRBJ2-7, with a possible D match to TRBD1 (6 bases). There are 16 residues in the CDR3. Germline CDR1 SGDLS, CDR2 YYNGEE. V gave up 1 base and J gave up 4 bases, with 18 bases separating them. In nucleotides, the CDR3 is TGTGCCAGCAGCGTAAACCCTTATACTCAGGGGTACGAGCAGTACTTC. Translated: CASSVNPYTQGYEQYF.

The chain employs TRBV18 and TRBJ1-5; 9 nucleotides line up with TRBD1. V gave up 1 base and J gave up 5 bases; unmatched junction bases: 9. This CDR3 has 17 amino acids. Germline V CDR1 and CDR2: KGHSH, LQKENI. This chain's CDR3 is CASSPRRGTGRDQPQHF. The CDR3 DNA sequence: TGTGCCAGCTCACCACGGCGTGGGACAGGGAGAGATCAGCCCCAGCATTTT.

The V call is TRBV28, the J call TRBJ2-2; the match to TRBD1 covers 8 bases. CDR3 size: 15 residues. Trimming removed 7 bases from V and 4 bases from J; junction bases left unmatched: 8. CDR1 and CDR2 (germline): MDHEN, SYDVKM. The CDR3: CASINPRGRTGELFF. The CDR3 bases are TGTGCCAGCATCAACCCCAGGGGGCGCACCGGGGAGCTGTTTTTT.

The chain couples TRBV5-1 to TRBJ1-2; TRBD1 matches 9 bases. The junction had 12 bases not matched to a gene; V was cut back by 4 bases and J by 8 bases. CDR1 and CDR2 (germline): SGHRS, YFSETQ. This CDR3 contains 15 residues. As DNA, the CDR3 is TGCGCCAGCAGCCTTCGCGGACAGGGGCCGTTGGGCTACACCTTC. It is translated as CASSLRGQGPLGYTF.

The CDR3 region has the DNA TGTGCCAGCTCATTGGGACAGGCGAACACCGGGGAGCTGTTTTTT. This translates into CASSLGQANTGELFF. This chain uses TRBV18 with TRBJ2-2, with 8 bases that match TRBD1. CDR1 KGHSH and CDR2 LQKENI come from the germline V gene. With 5 bases clipped from V and 0 bases from J, the junction kept 2 bases outside the gene matches. The CDR3 length is 15 residues.

J is TRBJ2-3 and V is TRBV25-1; TRBD1 aligns across 9 bases. The CDR3 loop spans 15 amino acids. CDR1 and CDR2 from the germline V gene are MGHDK and SYGVNS. V dropped 7 bases and J dropped 4; count of bases not matched to a gene: 9. The CDR3 bases are TGTGCCAGCATTATGGCGGGACAGGGCCCAGATACGCAGTATTTT. Amino acids: CASIMAGQGPDTQYF. Combining the CDR3 with reference TRBV25-1 and TRBJ2-3 gives the whole variable domain EADIYQTPRYLVIGTGKKITLECSQTMGHDKMYWYQQDPGMELHLIHYSYGVNSTEKGDLSSESTVSRIRTEHFPLTLESARPSHTSQYLCASIMAGQGPDTQYFGPGTRLTVL.

The table lists this clone with a count of one. This chain connects TRBV28 to TRBJ1-1, with 8 bases fitting TRBD1. CDR1 and CDR2 (germline): MDHEN, SYDVKM. The CDR3 has 15 residues. Unmatched junction bases numbered 10, after V lost 4 bases and J lost 6 bases. The CDR3 nucleotides read TGTGCCAGCAGTTCCCCCGGCAGGGGGCTGGCTGAAGCTTTCTTT. It specifies CASSSPGRGLAEAFF. The variable domain in full, completed from reference TRBV28 and TRBJ1-1, reads DVKVTQSSRYLVKRTGEKVFLECVQDMDHENMFWYRQDPGLGLRLIYFSYDVKMKEKGDIPEGYSVSREKKERFSLILESASTNQTSMYLCASSSPGRGLAEAFFGQGTRLTVV.

The rearrangement uses TRBV6-1 and TRBJ2-5; 10 positions agree with TRBD1. Germline trimming cut 2 bases from V and 4 bases from J; bases unmatched to any gene: 1. CDR1 and CDR2 from the germline V gene are MNHNS and SASEGT. CDR3 length: 14 residues. The CDR3 DNA reads as TGTGCCAGCAGTGAATGGGACAGGGGAGAGACCCAGTACTTC. Its translation: CASSEWDRGETQYF.

V usage is TRBV7-2 and J usage is TRBJ2-7; 12 bases line up with TRBD2. V was pared by 2 bases and J by 0 bases, with 5 bases of the junction left unmatched. Germline V gene sequence: CDR1 SGHTA, CDR2 FQGNSA. The CDR3 totals 17 residues. CDR3 amino acids: CASSLPLAGGISYEQYF. The CDR3 DNA sequence: TGTGCCAGCAGCTTACCACTAGCGGGAGGTATCTCCTACGAGCAGTACTTC.

The gene calls are TRBV6-1 and TRBJ2-1, with 10 bases lining up with TRBD1. The V gene's germline CDR1 is MNHNS and CDR2 SASEGT. The CDR3 totals 15 residues. CDR3 in DNA: TGTTCTAGGCCGGGACAGGGGAGCTCCTACAATGAGCAGTTCTTC. As protein: CSRPGQGSSYNEQFF.

The chain uses TRBV7-9 and TRBJ2-7; TRBD2 matches 11 bases. The CDR3 contains 17 residues. Looked up from germline, CDR1 is SEHNR and CDR2 is FQNEAQ (reference sequence). V trimming: 6 bases; J trimming: 2 bases; junction bases outside the gene matches: 12. The CDR3 region is CASRPRDRLAGTYEQYF. CDR3 nucleotides: TGTGCCAGCAGGCCAAGGGACAGACTAGCGGGAACCTACGAGCAGTACTTC.

The chain carries TRBV25-1 and TRBJ1-4; D remains ambiguous. Germline CDR1 reads MGHDK; CDR2 reads SYGVNS. Between the trimmed V and J ends, which lost 3 bases and 8 bases, there was a span of 22 bases. The CDR3 length is 17 residues. The CDR3 bases are TGTGCCAGCAGTGACCCCGGGAGGAGCCCGGCGGAAGAAAAACTGTTTTTT. Translated, it gives CASSDPGRSPAEEKLFF.

This clone was counted a single time. The chain is built from TRBV7-4 and TRBJ2-1; the D gene is possibly TRBD2 (8 bases). This CDR3 spans 20 amino acids. Germline V gives CDR1 SGHVT, CDR2 SQSDAQ. The V end lost 5 bases, the J end lost 5 bases, and 31 bases lay between the germline ends. CDR3: CASSPFQGVISGTNHNEQFF. DNA for the CDR3: TGTGCCAGCAGCCCGTTTCAGGGGGTAATTAGCGGGACCAACCACAATGAGCAGTTCTTC.

The chain recombines TRBV28 with TRBJ1-2; TRBD1 matches 8 bases. The V segment lost 3 bases and the J segment 6 bases; nucleotides outside the gene matches: 9. Germline assignment: CDR1 MDHEN and CDR2 SYDVKM. The CDR3 loop spans 15 amino acids. CDR3: CASSLPSRQGHGYTF. The CDR3 nucleotides read TGTGCCAGCAGTTTGCCCTCCCGACAGGGGCATGGCTACACCTTC.

This CDR3 is CASSVQEGNTEAFF. The CDR3 coding sequence is TGTGCCAGCAGCGTTCAGGAGGGGAACACTGAAGCTTTCTTT. The V and J genes are TRBV21-1 and TRBJ1-1. TRBV21-1 is a known pseudogene. The CDR3 totals 14 residues.

Points on this clone: Other DNA sequences from this sample encode an identical CDR3 as well. The rearrangement uses TRBV27 and TRBJ2-7; weak D call: TRBD2 (6 bases). The CDR3 consists of 12 residues. Looked up from germline, CDR1 is MNHEY and CDR2 is SMNVEV (reference sequence). V lost 2 bases, J lost 6 bases, and 8 bases lay in between. The chain's CDR3 is CASSLLGGEQYF. DNA of the CDR3: TGTGCCAGCAGTTTACTCGGGGGCGAGCAGTACTTC.

The chain uses TRBV5-1 and TRBJ2-1, with a weak D call TRBD2 (6 bases). The CDR3 is 11 residues long. The V gene lost 9 bases and the J gene lost 6 bases, with 10 bases spanning the gap. Looked up from germline, CDR1 is SGHRS and CDR2 is YFSETQ. CDR3 amino acids: CATNGGNEQFF. CDR3 DNA: TGCGCCACCAACGGGGGCAATGAGCAGTTCTTC.